What follows is one T cell receptor beta chain and its context. This sample is part of a study of T cell responses to AZD1222 COVID-19 vaccine. Clones were read by immunoSEQ multiplex PCR, and TCRdb kept only the in-frame ones, dropping some. The sample consists of tens of thousands of clones, 88% of them appearing once. CDR3 length: 11 residues. Trimming took 6 bases from V and 6 from J, leaving 8 bases between them. The germline V gene encodes CDR1 MNHEY and CDR2 SVGAGI. This chain uses TRBV6-5 with TRBJ2-5; D gene ambiguous. Sequenced material: peripheral blood, taken on day 0 of MenACWY control vaccination. This clonotype originated in an adult in good health. CDR3 region: CASSYKKTQYF. The CDR3 region has the DNA TGTGCCAGCAGCTACAAAAAGACCCAGTACTTC.